This T cell receptor beta chain was sequenced during a study of human T cells and chemical hapten exposure. In this sample, this clonotype turned up many times. Germline V CDR1 and CDR2: PRHDT, FYEKMQ (reference sequence). The CDR3 length is 12 residues. Trimming removed 5 bases from V and 9 bases from J; junction bases left unmatched: 7. Time point here: patch test 3, about 24 weeks after DPC sensitization. This sample's treatment: therapeutic diphenylcyclopropenone sensitization with weekly scalp DPC. TCRdb passed the RACE reads through MiXCR, listing each CDR3 protein once. The repertoire holds 150,000 to 200,000 distinct CDR3 sequences, with around 25% as singletons.

The gene calls are TRBV13 and TRBJ2-7; 7 bases fit TRBD2. This specimen was whole blood, taken in connection with sensitization to the hapten diphenylcyclopropenone (DPC). This TCR derives from a woman aged 35 to 49 with alopecia areata. Some clones in this sample may be carry-over from other donors' samples. The CDR3: CASSPGRIGQYF. The CDR3 region has the DNA TGTGCCAGCAGCCCCGGGAGGATTGGGCAGTACTTC.